The 32 T cell receptor beta chains listed next were all sequenced from one sample in a study of shared clonotypes between healthy human individuals (TCRdb year 2020). Library generation was performed with the immunoSEQ multiplex PCR assay. TCRdb provides this immuneACCESS table in a form limited to in-frame rearrangements. Some clones are lacking; in checked studies, under half of them reflect an unresolved V gene, and why the rest are absent is not known. This sample is represented by 2,100,000 or so clones; under 97% of them were singletons. The ten largest clones add up to roughly 0.13% of the sample. The material sequenced was naive CD4+ T cells sorted from blood. The cell subset or site label of this sample denotes: CD45RA+ positively selected. The receptors stem from a man aged 18 to 35 in good health.

This chain links TRBV4-1 with TRBJ2-1; 10 bases are shared with TRBD2. This CDR3 has 16 amino acids. The trim removed 0 bases at V and 9 bases at J, leaving 8 bases unmatched. Germline V CDR1 and CDR2: MGHRA, YSYEKL. In DNA form, the CDR3 reads TGCGCCAGCAGCCAAGAAAGAAGCGGGGGGGCTTTTGAGCAGTTCTTC. Translated: CASSQERSGGAFEQFF.

The chain employs TRBV6-1 and TRBJ1-1; D gene unclear. Trimming took 5 bases from V and 1 from J, leaving 8 bases between them. This CDR3 spans 13 amino acids. Germline CDR1 is MNHNS and CDR2 is SASEGT. The CDR3 spells CASSFLQNTEAFF. Written as DNA, the CDR3 is TGTGCCAGCAGTTTCCTCCAGAACACTGAAGCTTTCTTT.

Remarks on this clone: A junction end diverges from the germline sequence, so it may reflect a read error. V usage is TRBV2 and J usage is TRBJ2-3; 7 bases match TRBD1. CDR1 is SNHLY and CDR2 is FYNNEI in the germline V gene. This CDR3 is 12 amino acids long. In DNA form, the CDR3 reads TGTGCCAGCAGATCCGACAGGGCCCCAGTGGATTTT. This gives the protein CASRSDRAPVDF.

This clone was seen a single time. The chain combines TRBV6-5 with TRBJ1-2; 9 bases match TRBD1. Germline V gives CDR1 MNHEY, CDR2 SVGAGI. V lost 0 bases, J lost 1 base, and 3 bases stayed unmatched. The CDR3 consists of 16 residues. CDR3 coding DNA: TGTGCCAGCAGTTACTCGGGGGACAGGGTTAACTATGGCTACACCTTC. This encodes CASSYSGDRVNYGYTF.

The chain uses TRBV12-5 and TRBJ2-1, with D perhaps TRBD1 or TRBD2 (5 bases each). The CDR3 is 15 residues long. Trimming shortened V by 4 bases and J by 6 bases, and 16 bases separated the two germline ends. Germline CDR1 LGHNT, CDR2 FRNRAP. The CDR3 spells CASGSGPSEFNEQFF. The CDR3 nucleotides are TGTGCTAGTGGTTCGGGGCCTAGTGAATTCAATGAGCAGTTCTTC.

The genes are TRBV6-5 and TRBJ1-1; possibly TRBD1 for D (6 bases). The CDR3 is made up of 14 amino acids. V shed 2 bases and J shed 2 bases, with 9 bases lying between them. CDR1 is MNHEY and CDR2 is SVGAGI in the germline V gene. This chain's CDR3 is CASSYGQINTEAFF. The DNA of the CDR3 is TGTGCCAGCAGTTACGGACAGATAAACACTGAAGCTTTCTTT.

V is TRBV7-2 and J is TRBJ1-3, with D maybe TRBD1 (5 bases). Trimming took 3 bases from V and 10 from J, leaving 19 bases between them. The CDR3 runs 15 residues. In germline, CDR1 is SGHTA, CDR2 FQGNSA. In nucleotides, the CDR3 is TGTGCCAGCAGCTTGGGCAGAGAGCCCGGGGGAACCATATATTTT. Encoded protein: CASSLGREPGGTIYF.

The V and J genes are TRBV20-1 and TRBJ2-3; a possible D gene is TRBD2 (5 bases). The CDR3 is 11 residues long. CDR1 is DFQATT, CDR2 SNEGSKA, per germline (reference sequence). The V gene lost 5 bases and the J gene lost 9 bases, with 12 bases spanning the gap. The CDR3 here is CSADRGETQYF. The CDR3 DNA follows: TGCAGTGCTGATCGGGGAGAAACGCAGTATTTT.

The rearrangement joins TRBV19 to TRBJ1-3; 7 nucleotides agree with TRBD1. This CDR3 is 16 amino acids long. V shed 3 bases and J 0 bases; nucleotides not matched to a gene: 5. Per the germline V gene, CDR1 is LNHDA and CDR2 is SQIVND (reference sequence). The CDR3 protein is CASSMGTATSGNTIYF. The CDR3 DNA is TGTGCCAGTAGTATGGGGACAGCAACCTCTGGAAACACCATATATTTT.

The CDR3 is CASSPLRTAPGTDTQYF. CDR3 sequence (DNA): TGTGCCAGCAGCCCTCTTCGGACAGCCCCAGGCACAGATACGCAGTATTTT. The rearrangement joins TRBV28 to TRBJ2-3, with a tentative D call TRBD1 (6 bases). Germline values: CDR1 MDHEN, CDR2 SYDVKM. The CDR3 is made up of 17 amino acids. V lost 6 bases, J lost 1 base, and 20 bases lay in between. Drawing the rest from reference TRBV28 and TRBJ2-3, the complete variable domain is DVKVTQSSRYLVKRTGEKVFLECVQDMDHENMFWYRQDPGLGLRLIYFSYDVKMKEKGDIPEGYSVSREKKERFSLILESASTNQTSMYLCASSPLRTAPGTDTQYFGPGTRLTVL.

Concerning this clone: A read error may produce the germline difference seen at one junction end. V and J are TRBV11-2 and TRBJ2-7, with D unclear. Per the germline V gene, CDR1 is SGHAT and CDR2 is FQNNGV. There are 15 residues in the CDR3. CDR3 nucleotides: TGTACCAGCAGCTTACAAACAGTCTCCTCCTACGAGCAGTACTTC. Its protein is CTSSLQTVSSYEQYF.

This sequence joins TRBV10-2 and TRBJ1-1, with D uncertain. The V and J ends lost 0 bases and 10 bases respectively, with 9 bases between them. The length of the CDR3 is 12 residues. Germline-derived CDR1 and CDR2 are WSHSY and SAAADI. In nucleotides, the CDR3 is TGCGCCAGCAGTGAGTCTCAAGGGCTAGCTTTCTTT. The encoded protein is CASSESQGLAFF.

J is TRBJ2-2 and V is TRBV19, with D possibly being TRBD1 or TRBD2 (5 bases each). V dropped 4 bases and J dropped 1 base, with 13 bases sitting between them. This CDR3 comprises 16 residues. Germline assignment: CDR1 LNHDA and CDR2 SQIVND (reference sequence). CDR3 sequence: CASSRTGAMNTGELFF. Here the CDR3 DNA reads TGTGCCAGTAGTAGGACCGGGGCCATGAACACCGGGGAGCTGTTTTTT. The complete variable domain, with remaining parts taken from reference TRBV19 and TRBJ2-2, reads DGGITQSPKYLFRKEGQNVTLSCEQNLNHDAMYWYRQDPGQGLRLIYYSQIVNDFQKGDIAEGYSVSREKKESFPLTVTSAQKNPTAFYLCASSRTGAMNTGELFFGEGSRLTVL.

The rearrangement joins TRBV5-6 to TRBJ1-1; D ambiguous. CDR1 is SGHDT, CDR2 YYEEEE, per germline. V was pared by 0 bases and J by 1 base, with 10 bases between. There are 15 residues in the CDR3. The CDR3 sequence: CASSLVGGQNTEAFF. In DNA, the CDR3 is TGTGCCAGCAGCTTGGTCGGAGGGCAGAACACTGAAGCTTTCTTT. The variable domain in full, with the rest retrieved from reference TRBV5-6 and TRBJ1-1, is DAGVTQSPTHLIKTRGQQVTLRCSPKSGHDTVSWYQQALGQGPQFIFQYYEEEERQRGNFPDRFSGHQFPNYSSELNVNALLLGDSALYLCASSLVGGQNTEAFFGQGTRLTVV.

The genes are TRBV11-2 and TRBJ2-7, with 13 positions matching TRBD2. In germline, CDR1 is SGHAT, CDR2 FQNNGV. J gave up 4 bases and V 5 bases, and 5 bases lay outside the gene matches. The CDR3 totals 15 residues. DNA for the CDR3: TGTGCCAGCAGCATCGGGACTAGCGGGACGTACGAGCAGTACTTC. It translates to CASSIGTSGTYEQYF.

For the CDR3, the DNA is TGCGCCAGCAGCTTGGGGGGGCAGTCTGTTGGCTACACCTTC. This codes for CASSLGGQSVGYTF. The chain recombines TRBV5-1 with TRBJ1-2; D is possibly TRBD1 (6 bases). This CDR3 is built from 14 residues. CDR1 and CDR2 from the germline V gene are SGHRS and YFSETQ. The germline V and J ends were trimmed by 0 bases and 7 bases, with 13 bases remaining between them.

The J gene is TRBJ2-7, the V gene TRBV10-3, with no clear D. CDR3 size: 14 residues. V was shortened by 0 bases and J by 4 bases, with 10 bases between the two germline ends. CDR1 and CDR2 (germline): ENHRY, SYGVKD. The CDR3 sequence is CAISESMLNYEQYF. The CDR3 DNA follows: TGTGCCATCAGTGAGTCGATGCTTAATTACGAGCAGTACTTC.

This chain connects TRBV7-9 to TRBJ1-1; the D gene is possibly TRBD1 (6 bases). The CDR3 covers 14 residues. V lost 5 bases and J lost 0, with 10 bases in between. Germline V gene sequence: CDR1 SEHNR, CDR2 FQNEAQ (reference sequence). DNA of the CDR3: TGTGCCAGCAGCGAACAGGGCCTGAACACTGAAGCTTTCTTT. Its translation: CASSEQGLNTEAFF.

J is TRBJ1-1 and V is TRBV6-5, with TRBD1 matching 8 bases. J gave up 4 bases and V 2 bases, and 6 bases lay outside the gene matches. Germline-derived CDR1 and CDR2 are MNHEY and SVGAGI. The CDR3 contains 15 residues. Written as DNA, the CDR3 is TGTGCCAGCAGTTACCACATGGACAGGGTCACTGAAGCTTTCTTT. Its protein is CASSYHMDRVTEAFF.

Comment on this clone: Other DNA variants within this sample encode the same CDR3. V gene TRBV9 combines with J gene TRBJ2-1; TRBD2 matches at 9 bases. Germline CDR1 is SGDLS and CDR2 is YYNGEE. This CDR3 is 15 amino acids long. V shed 5 bases, J shed 1 base, and the junction held 4 bases outside the gene matches. Written as DNA, the CDR3 is TGTGCCAGCAGTCCCCTAGCGGGATCCTACAATGAGCAGTTCTTC. Translation: CASSPLAGSYNEQFF.

Turning to this clone: The sample carries other DNA sequences with the same CDR3. V and J are TRBV18 and TRBJ1-1; no reliable D call. V was pared by 2 bases and J by 0 bases, with 4 bases between. CDR1 KGHSH and CDR2 LQKENI come from the germline V gene. CDR3 length: 13 residues. CDR3 residues: CASSPDLNTEAFF. The CDR3, as DNA: TGTGCCAGCTCACCAGATCTGAACACTGAAGCTTTCTTT. Supplemented by reference TRBV18 and TRBJ1-1, the full variable domain reads NAGVMQNPRHLVRRRGQEARLRCSPMKGHSHVYWYRQLPEEGLKFMVYLQKENIIDESGMPKERFSAEFPKEGPSILRIQQVVRGDSAAYFCASSPDLNTEAFFGQGTRLTVV.

The chain recombines TRBV11-2 with TRBJ2-2, with 9 nucleotides matching TRBD1. The CDR3 covers 16 residues. V shed 1 base, J shed 5 bases, and the junction held 5 bases outside the gene matches. CDR1 is SGHAT and CDR2 is FQNNGV in the germline V gene. CDR3 residues: CASSLGPGTGTGELFF. The CDR3 DNA is TGTGCCAGCAGCTTAGGTCCCGGGACAGGGACCGGGGAGCTGTTTTTT.

CDR3 nucleotide sequence: TGTGCCAGCAGTTTAGATGGGGTAACGAACTATGGCTACACCTTC. It translates to CASSLDGVTNYGYTF. The chain recombines TRBV27 with TRBJ1-2; unclear D gene. CDR1 MNHEY and CDR2 SMNVEV come from the germline V gene (reference sequence). V lost 2 bases and J 2 bases, leaving 12 bases between the germline ends. The CDR3 consists of 15 residues.

The gene calls are TRBV7-9 and TRBJ2-7; D is possibly TRBD2 (5 bases). Germline V gives CDR1 SEHNR, CDR2 FQNEAQ (reference sequence). Trimming cost V 7 bases and J 4 bases, with 17 bases left between them. The CDR3 is 14 residues long. Here the CDR3 reads CASTGVVAAYEQYF. The CDR3 nucleotides read TGTGCCAGCACCGGGGTGGTGGCAGCATACGAGCAGTACTTC. The complete variable domain, with remaining parts taken from reference TRBV7-9 and TRBJ2-7, reads DTGVSQNPRHKITKRGQNVTFRCDPISEHNRLYWYRQTLGQGPEFLTYFQNEAQLEKSRLLSDRFSAERPKGSFSTLEIQRTEQGDSAMYLCASTGVVAAYEQYFGPGTRLTVT.

Regarding this clone: A read error may produce the germline difference seen at one junction end. The J gene is TRBJ1-2, the V gene TRBV29-1, with unresolved D. The CDR3 is made up of 11 amino acids. The germline V gene encodes CDR1 SQVTM and CDR2 ANQGSEA. Here the CDR3 reads CSVDMNYDYTF. CDR3 DNA sequence: TGCAGCGTTGACATGAACTATGACTACACCTTC.

Turning to this clone: The sample has other DNA sequences that encode this CDR3 too. V gene TRBV5-1 combines with J gene TRBJ1-2; D is unclear. Trimming took 1 base from V and 0 from J, leaving 4 bases between them. The CDR3 runs to 13 residues. The germline V gene has CDR1 SGHRS and CDR2 YFSETQ. This chain's CDR3 is CASSLSTNYGYTF. As DNA, the CDR3 is TGCGCCAGCAGCTTGTCGACTAACTATGGCTACACCTTC.

The rearrangement uses TRBV12-5 and TRBJ1-2, with 11 bases identical to TRBD1. Losses at the gene ends were 4 bases for V and 2 bases for J; bases not matched to a gene: 12. CDR3 length equals 18 residues. Looked up from germline, CDR1 is LGHNT and CDR2 is FRNRAP. The CDR3 DNA sequence: TGTGCTAGTGGTTCGGGGATAGGGACAGGGGGTGTCAACTATGGCTACACCTTC. Translating gives CASGSGIGTGGVNYGYTF. The entire variable domain, with the rest obtained from reference TRBV12-5 and TRBJ1-2, is as follows: DARVTQTPRHKVTEMGQEVTMRCQPILGHNTVFWYRQTMMQGLELLAYFRNRAPLDDSGMPKDRFSAEMPDATLATLKIQPSEPRDSAVYFCASGSGIGTGGVNYGYTFGSGTRLTVV.

This sequence joins TRBV11-2 and TRBJ1-2, with TRBD1 matching over 12 bases. The ends lost 0 bases at V and 4 bases at J; junction bases unmatched: 6. The CDR3 totals 17 residues. CDR1 is SGHAT, CDR2 FQNNGV, per germline. The CDR3 region has the DNA TGTGCCAGCAGCTTAGAAGGGACAGGGGGCACCCCCTATGGCTACACCTTC. Protein product: CASSLEGTGGTPYGYTF.

The chain uses TRBV14 and TRBJ1-2; TRBD1 might be the D (5 bases). Germline V gene data show CDR1 as SGHDN and CDR2 as FVKESK. This CDR3 contains 15 residues. V shed 0 bases and J shed 2 bases, with 10 bases lying between them. CDR3 DNA sequence: TGTGCCAGCAGCCAAGATGTAAACAGGAACTATGGCTACACCTTC. Protein sequence: CASSQDVNRNYGYTF.

In its sample, this clone was seen a few times. This chain links TRBV6-5 with TRBJ1-6; tentative D call: TRBD1 (5 bases). From germline, CDR1 is MNHEY and CDR2 SVGAGI. The CDR3 runs 13 residues. Trimming took off 10 bases at V and 6 bases at J, with 13 bases between the two ends. This CDR3 reads CATRRDRNSPLHF. CDR3 DNA: TGTGCCACCCGCCGGGACCGTAATTCACCCCTCCACTTT.

The rearrangement links TRBV5-1 to TRBJ1-6, with D hard to call. Trimming removed 0 bases at V and 7 bases at J, with 11 bases between. The CDR3 totals 15 residues. Germline CDR1 reads SGHRS; CDR2 reads YFSETQ. CDR3 region: CASSLDGVNNSPLHF. The CDR3, as DNA: TGCGCCAGCAGCTTGGACGGGGTTAACAATTCACCCCTCCACTTT.

This rearrangement joins TRBV7-2 to TRBJ2-1, with TRBD2 matching 11 bases. J lost 7 bases, V lost 5 bases, and 13 bases had no gene match. The CDR3 extends over 17 amino acids. Germline V gene sequence: CDR1 SGHTA, CDR2 FQGNSA. CDR3 coding DNA: TGTGCCAGCAGCCCATCCGGCCTAGCGGGAGGTGCGAATGAGCAGTTCTTC. It codes for CASSPSGLAGGANEQFF.